A single sample is the source of the 21 T cell receptor beta chains below, sequenced in a study of identical twins. In TCRdb, the 5' RACE reads were re-called with MiXCR into one record per CDR3 protein. This sample has some 460,000 distinct CDR3 sequences; around 14% occur once, and the top ten carry roughly 0.5%. The same sample was also studied in work on yellow fever vaccine responses in identical twins.

The sample taken for sequencing was CD4+ T cells sorted from blood. These receptors all come from a woman aged 18-29 years in good health.

This clonotype was observed a handful of times. The chain combines TRBV10-3 with TRBJ2-1; D is uncertain. V was trimmed by 4 bases and J by 5 bases, leaving 3 bases between them. The germline V gene has CDR1 ENHRY and CDR2 SYGVKD. There are 11 residues in the CDR3. For the CDR3, the DNA is TGTGCCATCAGTGGTAACAATGAGCAGTTCTTC. Its protein is CAISGNNEQFF.

The chain is built from TRBV18 and TRBJ2-1; D ambiguous. CDR1 KGHSH and CDR2 LQKENI come from the germline V gene. Trimming pared 0 bases from V and 1 base from J, leaving 7 bases between. The CDR3 contains 15 residues. Written as DNA, the CDR3 is TGTGCCAGCTCACCACCTTACGATTCCTACAATGAGCAGTTCTTC. This sequence encodes CASSPPYDSYNEQFF.

This clonotype was observed a handful of times. This chain connects TRBV2 to TRBJ2-5, with a possible D match to TRBD2 (6 bases). Between the trimmed V and J ends, which lost 3 bases and 0 bases, there was a span of 8 bases. This CDR3 is built from 14 residues. CDR1 and CDR2 (germline): SNHLY, FYNNEI. In DNA form, the CDR3 reads TGTGCCAGCAGTGACGGGACTTACCAAGAGACCCAGTACTTC. Translation gives CASSDGTYQETQYF.

In this sample, this clonotype turned up a few times. The V gene is TRBV20-1, the J gene TRBJ2-7; D possibly corresponds to TRBD1 (5 bases). The germline gives CDR1 DFQATT, CDR2 SNEGSKA (reference sequence). The CDR3 spans 14 residues. CDR3 amino acids: CTHQGRQTSYEQYF. In DNA, the CDR3 is TGCACCCACCAGGGTAGGCAGACCTCCTACGAGCAGTACTTC.

This clonotype was counted between two and nine times. The chain carries TRBV2 and TRBJ1-2; D possibly corresponds to TRBD1 (5 bases). The V gene lost 2 bases and the J gene lost 4 bases, with 23 bases spanning the gap. CDR1 is SNHLY and CDR2 is FYNNEI in the germline V gene. This CDR3 is built from 18 residues. The CDR3 sequence is CASSEFLVGAEAAYGYTF. As DNA, the CDR3 is TGTGCCAGCAGTGAATTCCTGGTTGGGGCAGAAGCTGCCTATGGCTACACCTTC.

This clonotype was recorded a few times. The chain couples TRBV5-6 to TRBJ2-4; the match to TRBD2 covers 16 bases. V dropped 4 bases and J dropped 1; count of bases not matched to a gene: 8. Germline V CDR1 and CDR2: SGHDT, YYEEEE. The CDR3 totals 19 residues. The CDR3 nucleotides are TGTGCCAGCAGCAAGGGACTAGCGGGGGGGCCGAGGGCCAAAAACATTCAGTACTTC. This translates into CASSKGLAGGPRAKNIQYF. The entire variable domain, with the rest obtained from reference TRBV5-6 and TRBJ2-4, is as follows: DAGVTQSPTHLIKTRGQQVTLRCSPKSGHDTVSWYQQALGQGPQFIFQYYEEEERQRGNFPDRFSGHQFPNYSSELNVNALLLGDSALYLCASSKGLAGGPRAKNIQYFGAGTRLSVL.

V gene TRBV7-2 combines with J gene TRBJ2-3; 15 positions match TRBD2. The CDR3 has 17 amino acids. Looked up from germline, CDR1 is SGHTA and CDR2 is FQGNSA. With V trimmed by 5 bases and J by 4 bases, 7 bases remained unmatched. CDR3 DNA: TGTGCCAGCAGCCTCGCAGGGACTAGCGGGAGGTCAGATACGCAGTATTTT. As protein: CASSLAGTSGRSDTQYF.

V gene TRBV28 combines with J gene TRBJ2-7; D possibly corresponds to TRBD1 (5 bases). Germline lookup yields CDR1 MDHEN and CDR2 SYDVKM. The CDR3 totals 13 residues. Trimming cost V 6 bases and J 2 bases, with 11 bases left between them. The CDR3 sequence: CASRLDSTYEQYF. Written as DNA, the CDR3 is TGTGCCAGCAGGCTCGACAGTACCTACGAGCAGTACTTC.

The gene calls are TRBV20-1 and TRBJ2-3; D gene ambiguous. This CDR3 contains 14 residues. The germline V gene encodes CDR1 DFQATT and CDR2 SNEGSKA (reference sequence). V was trimmed by 6 bases and J by 0 bases, leaving 13 bases between them. The CDR3 is CSAITQLSTDTQYF. The DNA for the CDR3 is TGCAGTGCCATAACGCAACTGAGCACAGATACGCAGTATTTT.

The chain carries TRBV7-6 and TRBJ2-1; 12 nucleotides line up with TRBD2. V was clipped by 1 base and J by 5 bases; unmatched bases: 3. The V gene's germline CDR1 is SGHVS and CDR2 FNYEAQ. This CDR3 is built from 16 residues. CDR3 sequence reads: CASSLVPSGGDNEQFF. CDR3 DNA sequence: TGTGCCAGCAGCTTAGTCCCTAGCGGGGGGGACAATGAGCAGTTCTTC.

This clonotype was seen only a few times. This chain uses TRBV6-5 with TRBJ2-2; no clear D. Germline V CDR1 and CDR2: MNHEY, SVGAGI. Trimming pared 0 bases from V and 4 bases from J, leaving 21 bases between. This CDR3 is 19 amino acids long. The CDR3 sequence: CASSYSGWLGDFSTGELFF. The CDR3 DNA follows: TGTGCCAGCAGTTACTCGGGATGGTTGGGCGACTTCTCCACCGGGGAGCTGTTTTTT.

This rearrangement joins TRBV6-1 to TRBJ2-7; TRBD1 aligns across 10 bases. CDR3 size: 14 residues. V shed 8 bases, J shed 0 bases, and the junction held 4 bases outside the gene matches. Germline CDR1 and CDR2: MNHNS and SASEGT. The chain's CDR3 is CASFRTGGSYEQYF. The CDR3 region has the DNA TGTGCCAGCTTTAGGACAGGGGGCTCCTACGAGCAGTACTTC.

The CDR3 spells CASSLTNPYEQYF. The CDR3 DNA is TGTGCCAGCAGTTTAACAAATCCCTACGAGCAGTACTTC. The chain combines TRBV28 with TRBJ2-7; no reliable D call. Trimming pared 2 bases from V and 2 bases from J, leaving 7 bases between. CDR1 MDHEN and CDR2 SYDVKM come from the germline V gene. The CDR3 consists of 13 residues.

V and J are TRBV5-8 and TRBJ1-1; 7 nucleotides align to TRBD1. The J segment lost 5 bases and the V segment lost 4 bases, leaving 8 bases of the junction unmatched. CDR1 and CDR2 (germline): SGHTS, YDEGEE. The CDR3 has 14 residues. In DNA form, the CDR3 reads TGTGCCAGCAGCAGTTGGACAGGTCGAACTGAAGCTTTCTTT. Its translation: CASSSWTGRTEAFF.

This clonotype was counted a few times. The J gene is TRBJ2-3, the V gene TRBV10-2; no firm D call. The V gene lost 10 bases and the J gene lost 4 bases, with 9 bases spanning the gap. The CDR3 loop spans 11 amino acids. The germline V gene has CDR1 WSHSY and CDR2 SAAADI. The CDR3 sequence: CATGVADTQYF. CDR3 DNA: TGCGCCACTGGAGTGGCAGATACGCAGTATTTT.

The chain uses TRBV5-5 and TRBJ2-7, with D uncertain. The CDR3 is 14 residues long. Germline CDR1 is SGHKS and CDR2 is YYEKEE (reference sequence). Trimming took 2 bases from V and 0 from J, leaving 9 bases between them. In nucleotides, the CDR3 is TGTGCCAGCAGCTTCTCGTGGGGCTCCTACGAGCAGTACTTC. Encoded protein: CASSFSWGSYEQYF.

This clonotype appeared a few times. CDR3 amino acids: CASSMLTSTDTQYF. Here the CDR3 DNA reads TGTGCCAGTAGTATGCTGACTAGCACAGATACGCAGTATTTT. The chain couples TRBV19 to TRBJ2-3; D gene unclear. CDR3 size: 14 residues. Germline lookup yields CDR1 LNHDA and CDR2 SQIVND (reference sequence). V was cut by 3 bases and J by 0 bases, with 7 bases left in between. Full variable domain (outside the CDR3, taken from reference TRBV19 and TRBJ2-3): DGGITQSPKYLFRKEGQNVTLSCEQNLNHDAMYWYRQDPGQGLRLIYYSQIVNDFQKGDIAEGYSVSREKKESFPLTVTSAQKNPTAFYLCASSMLTSTDTQYFGPGTRLTVL.

CDR3 residues: CSARSRLDRQQKRGASYNEQFF. In DNA form, the CDR3 reads TGCAGTGCCAGATCCAGGCTCGACAGACAACAAAAGCGGGGAGCCTCCTACAATGAGCAGTTCTTC. The chain carries TRBV20-1 and TRBJ2-1; TRBD2 matches 7 bases. Trimming removed 6 bases from V and 0 bases from J; junction bases left unmatched: 29. The V gene's germline CDR1 is DFQATT and CDR2 SNEGSKA (reference sequence). The CDR3 is 22 amino acids.

V and J are TRBV28 and TRBJ2-7; TRBD1 agrees at 9 bases. CDR1 and CDR2 from the germline V gene are MDHEN and SYDVKM. With V trimmed by 5 bases and J by 7 bases, 9 bases remained unmatched. This CDR3 has 14 amino acids. CDR3 sequence reads: CASSLGQGLREQYF. The CDR3 DNA follows: TGTGCCAGCAGTCTTGGACAGGGGCTCCGGGAGCAGTACTTC.

There are a few counts of this clonotype. The J gene is TRBJ2-3, the V gene TRBV7-2; tentative D call: TRBD1 (5 bases). CDR1 SGHTA and CDR2 FQGNSA come from the germline V gene. V gave up 8 bases and J gave up 4 bases, with 13 bases separating them. The CDR3 is 13 residues long. CDR3 nucleotide sequence: TGTGCCAGCTCGCGAACAGGTGCAGATACGCAGTATTTT. It specifies CASSRTGADTQYF.

The chain uses TRBV20-1 and TRBJ2-3; no clear D. The CDR3 has 14 residues. V was cut by 6 bases and J by 2 bases, with 15 bases left in between. Germline-derived CDR1 and CDR2 are DFQATT and SNEGSKA (reference sequence). CDR3 sequence: CSARLSWATDTQYF. The CDR3 DNA is TGCAGTGCCAGGTTGTCGTGGGCCACAGATACGCAGTATTTT.